A single sample is the source of the 23 T cell receptor beta chains below, sequenced in a study of blood T cells in healthy people across ages. A sample-barcoded 5' primer and a J-beta primer mix were used in a second PCR of roughly 6 to 11 cycles. TCRdb re-called the 5' RACE reads with MiXCR, one entry per CDR3 protein. Here the sample spans about 1,400,000 distinct CDR3 sequences, approximately 40% being singletons. Sequencing was done on a sample of blood. These receptor sequences come from a young woman in good health.

There are a few counts of this clonotype. The chain uses TRBV11-2 and TRBJ2-1; no reliable D call. Per the germline V gene, CDR1 is SGHAT and CDR2 is FQNNGV. This CDR3 is built from 17 residues. V was pared by 8 bases and J by 0 bases, with 20 bases between. The CDR3 nucleotides read TGTGCCAGCCTATCAGGTCGTGGCGGAAGCTCCTACAATGAGCAGTTCTTC. Translating gives CASLSGRGGSSYNEQFF.

This clonotype was counted between two and nine times. The chain uses TRBV6-2 or TRBV6-3 and TRBJ1-1, with D uncertain. The V gene's germline CDR1 is MNHEY and CDR2 SVGEGT. V dropped 5 bases and J dropped 4 bases, with 11 bases sitting between them. The CDR3 is 13 residues long. This chain's CDR3 is CASSAVDGTEAFF. The CDR3 DNA is TGTGCCAGCAGTGCGGTGGATGGCACTGAAGCTTTCTTT.

This clonotype was picked up a small number of times. This chain uses TRBV5-1 with TRBJ2-3; no definite D call. The length of the CDR3 is 15 residues. Germline-derived CDR1 and CDR2 are SGHRS and YFSETQ. V lost 4 bases and J 2 bases, leaving 14 bases between the germline ends. The DNA for the CDR3 is TGCGCCAGCAGCACCCGACCCCCCCTCACAGATACGCAGTATTTT. Translated, it gives CASSTRPPLTDTQYF. Full variable domain (rest looked up from reference TRBV5-1 and TRBJ2-3): KAGVTQTPRYLIKTRGQQVTLSCSPISGHRSVSWYQQTPGQGLQFLFEYFSETQRNKGNFPGRFSGRQFSNSRSEMNVSTLELGDSALYLCASSTRPPLTDTQYFGPGTRLTVL.

A word on this clonotype: Relative to the germline gene, one junction end is altered; a read error may explain this. The rearrangement uses TRBV5-1 and TRBJ2-2; 8 positions agree with TRBD1. The V gene's germline CDR1 is SGHRS and CDR2 YFSETQ. CDR3 size: 14 residues. CDR3 sequence reads: CASSLGQDTGELFF. The CDR3 region has the DNA TGTGCCAGCAGTCTGGGACAGGACACCGGGGAGCTGTTTTTT.

This clonotype was seen a handful of times. V usage is TRBV7-2 and J usage is TRBJ2-1, with D perhaps matching TRBD2 (5 bases). The J call could be wrong; TRBJ2-7 is a better fit for the DNA end. Germline V gene lookup returns CDR1 SGHTA and CDR2 FQGNSA. This CDR3 region has 14 residues. This CDR3 is CASALAGSYNEQYF. CDR3 DNA: TGTGCCAGCGCCCTGGCGGGTTCCTACAATGAGCAGTACTTC.

The rearrangement uses TRBV6-2 or TRBV6-3 and TRBJ2-3; 10 bases agree with TRBD2. Germline CDR1 MNHEY, CDR2 SVGEGT. This CDR3 has 17 residues. V trimming: 0 bases; J trimming: 5 bases; junction bases outside the gene matches: 8. DNA of the CDR3: TGTGCCAGCAGTTACTCGAACAGCGGGGGGGCCTTAGATACGCAGTATTTT. Protein: CASSYSNSGGALDTQYF.

The chain uses TRBV12-3 or TRBV12-4 and TRBJ2-4; D remains ambiguous. This CDR3 comprises 12 residues. The ends were cut back, 3 bases at V and 6 bases at J, with 6 bases in the middle. The CDR3 is CASSLSGNIQYF. CDR3 in DNA: TGTGCCAGCAGTTTGTCGGGAAACATTCAGTACTTC.

The gene calls are TRBV11-2 and TRBJ1-5; 8 bases align to TRBD1. V dropped 5 bases and J dropped 7; count of bases not matched to a gene: 7. The germline gives CDR1 SGHAT, CDR2 FQNNGV. This CDR3 contains 14 residues. DNA for the CDR3: TGTGCCAGCAGCGACAGGGGCCCAACGCAGCCCCAGCATTTT. This translates into CASSDRGPTQPQHF.

The rearrangement links TRBV5-1 to TRBJ2-1; 15 bases fit TRBD2. V gave up 7 bases and J gave up 0 bases; unmatched junction bases: 8. This CDR3 contains 18 residues. Germline values: CDR1 SGHRS, CDR2 YFSETQ. CDR3 bases: TGCGCCAGCCACCCGGGACTAGCGGGGGGCAGCTCCTACAATGAGCAGTTCTTC. Encoded protein: CASHPGLAGGSSYNEQFF.

The chain couples TRBV11-2 to TRBJ2-7; a weak D match, TRBD2 (6 bases). The CDR3 is 14 residues long. The V gene's germline CDR1 is SGHAT and CDR2 FQNNGV. Trimming stripped 1 base from V and 6 bases from J, with 13 bases between. CDR3 nucleotides: TGTGCCAGCAGCTTAGTGGAGGGGTCGGGCGAGCAGTACTTC. Translation gives CASSLVEGSGEQYF.

This chain links TRBV9 with TRBJ2-3, with D perhaps TRBD2 (6 bases). Germline loops: CDR1 SGDLS, CDR2 YYNGEE. The ends were cut back, 4 bases at V and 7 bases at J, with 13 bases in the middle. The CDR3 loop spans 13 amino acids. CDR3 nucleotides: TGTGCCAGCAGCACCGGGACTGGAAATACGCAGTATTTT. Translated, it gives CASSTGTGNTQYF.

Many counts were recorded for this clonotype. The chain recombines TRBV6-5 with TRBJ1-2; D is undetermined. From germline, CDR1 is MNHEY and CDR2 SVGAGI. V lost 2 bases to trimming and J lost 3 bases, with 10 bases between them. The CDR3 is made up of 14 amino acids. Written as DNA, the CDR3 is TGTGCCAGCAGTTACGTCAGGCCCGACTATGGCTACACCTTC. It encodes CASSYVRPDYGYTF.

This clonotype has ten or more counts. CDR3 loop: CASSSHLPGQNTEAFF. CDR3 nucleotides: TGTGCCAGCAGCTCCCATTTACCGGGGCAGAACACTGAAGCTTTCTTT. The J gene is TRBJ1-1, the V gene TRBV7-9; D possibly corresponds to TRBD1 (5 bases). The V end was cut by 4 bases, the J end by 1 base, with 16 bases between. Germline V gives CDR1 SEHNR, CDR2 FQNEAQ (reference sequence). CDR3 size: 16 residues.

The V gene is TRBV5-1, the J gene TRBJ2-1; TRBD2 is a possible D gene (5 bases). Germline V gene data show CDR1 as SGHRS and CDR2 as YFSETQ. The germline V and J ends were trimmed by 4 bases and 0 bases, with 11 bases remaining between them. This CDR3 spans 15 amino acids. The CDR3 loop is CASSNGGPSYNEQFF. CDR3 sequence (DNA): TGCGCCAGCAGCAACGGAGGTCCCTCCTACAATGAGCAGTTCTTC.

As for this clonotype: A much larger clone differs from this one at a single base, so this may be a read error. The CDR3 bases are TGTGCCGGCAGCACCTGGGACAGGGATAACACTGAAGCTTTCTTT. Translating it yields CAGSTWDRDNTEAFF. The chain links TRBV7-9 to TRBJ1-1; TRBD1 agrees at 9 bases. The CDR3 consists of 15 residues. CDR1 and CDR2 (germline): SEHNR, FQNEAQ (reference sequence).

The chain combines TRBV2 with TRBJ1-2, with D unclear. Germline CDR1 SNHLY, CDR2 FYNNEI. The CDR3 is 15 amino acids. V lost 9 bases and J lost 8, with 25 bases in between. CDR3 bases: TGTGCCAGGACTGGAACCGGGCCCGTCTCAGGAGGCTACACCTTC. Amino acid sequence: CARTGTGPVSGGYTF. Using reference TRBV2 and TRBJ1-2 for the parts outside the CDR3, the full variable domain is EPEVTQTPSHQVTQMGQEVILRCVPISNHLYFYWYRQILGQKVEFLVSFYNNEISEKSEIFDDQFSVERPDGSNFTLKIRSTKLEDSAMYFCARTGTGPVSGGYTFGSGTRLTVV.

This clonotype was recorded a few times. This chain uses TRBV7-9 with TRBJ2-1; the match to TRBD1 covers 7 bases. Germline values: CDR1 SEHNR, CDR2 FQNEAQ (reference sequence). The CDR3 sequence is 14 residues long. Trimming at V came to 6 bases and at J to 6 bases, leaving 8 bases not matched to a gene. The CDR3 DNA is TGTGCCAGCAGTTCCGGGACAGCGATCAATGAGCAGTTCTTC. The encoded protein is CASSSGTAINEQFF.

The V and J genes are TRBV12-3 or TRBV12-4 and TRBJ2-3; 10 bases align to TRBD1. The CDR3 runs to 15 residues. Losses at the gene ends were 5 bases for V and 4 bases for J; bases not matched to a gene: 6. The DNA of the CDR3 is TGTGCCAGCAGTCCACGGGACAGGGGACCAGATACGCAGTATTTT. Translation: CASSPRDRGPDTQYF.

The rearrangement joins TRBV9 to TRBJ2-5, with 10 nucleotides matching TRBD2. Germline lookup yields CDR1 SGDLS and CDR2 YYNGEE. The CDR3 is made up of 15 amino acids. V shed 4 bases, J shed 4 bases, and the junction held 7 bases outside the gene matches. CDR3 nucleotides: TGTGCCAGCAGCAGAGCGGGGGGGCCCGTAGAGACCCAGTACTTC. Translated: CASSRAGGPVETQYF.

The chain couples TRBV2 to TRBJ2-3; 7 positions agree with TRBD2. This CDR3 region has 15 residues. CDR1 SNHLY and CDR2 FYNNEI come from the germline V gene. The V gene end was trimmed by 6 bases and the J gene end by 2 bases; junction bases not matched to a gene: 8. CDR3 nucleotide sequence: TGTGCCAGCAGCCCTGGGGGGGATTTCACAGATACGCAGTATTTT. Its translation is CASSPGGDFTDTQYF.

Only a few counts were recorded for this clonotype. The chain carries TRBV20-1 and TRBJ1-1, with D possibly being TRBD1 (5 bases). The CDR3 extends over 12 amino acids. Germline V gene sequence: CDR1 DFQATT, CDR2 SNEGSKA (reference sequence). Trimming took off 4 bases at V and 0 bases at J, with 6 bases between the two ends. The CDR3 bases are TGCAGTGCTACAGGGTTGAACACTGAAGCTTTCTTT. Encoded protein: CSATGLNTEAFF.

The gene calls are TRBV20-1 and TRBJ1-2, with 8 bases lining up with TRBD1. Germline CDR1 DFQATT, CDR2 SNEGSKA (reference sequence). Unmatched junction bases numbered 8, after V lost 3 bases and J lost 8 bases. This CDR3 comprises 13 residues. The CDR3 is CSARAQGARGYTF. The CDR3 bases are TGCAGTGCTAGGGCTCAGGGGGCACGGGGCTACACCTTC.

The rearrangement links TRBV12-3 or TRBV12-4 to TRBJ2-1, with 9 nucleotides matching TRBD2. There are 15 residues in the CDR3. The junction had 5 bases not matched to a gene; V was cut back by 4 bases and J by 4 bases. CDR3 loop: CASSSSGKRYNEQFF. CDR3 DNA sequence: TGTGCCAGCAGTTCTAGCGGGAAAAGATACAATGAGCAGTTCTTC.